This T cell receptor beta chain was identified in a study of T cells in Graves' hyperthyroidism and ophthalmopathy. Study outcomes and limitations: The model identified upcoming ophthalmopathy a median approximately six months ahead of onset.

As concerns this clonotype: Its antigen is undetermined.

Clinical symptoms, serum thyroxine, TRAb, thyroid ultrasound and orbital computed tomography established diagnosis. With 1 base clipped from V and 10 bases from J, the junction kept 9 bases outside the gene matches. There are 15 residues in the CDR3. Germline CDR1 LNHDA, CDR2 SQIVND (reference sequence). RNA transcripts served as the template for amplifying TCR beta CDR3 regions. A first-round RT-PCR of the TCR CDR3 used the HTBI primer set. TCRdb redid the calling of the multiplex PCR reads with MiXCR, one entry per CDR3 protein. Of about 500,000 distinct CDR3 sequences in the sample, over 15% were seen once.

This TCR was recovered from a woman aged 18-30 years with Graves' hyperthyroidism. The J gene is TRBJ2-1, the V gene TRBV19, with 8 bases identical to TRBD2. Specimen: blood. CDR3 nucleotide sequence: TGTGCCAGTAGTATAGTAAGCGGGGGAGGATACGAGCAGTTCTTC. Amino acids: CASSIVSGGGYEQFF.